The T cell receptor beta chain described here comes from a study of blood T cells in healthy people across ages. The CDR3 has 15 residues. Primers used in a second PCR of roughly 6 to 11 cycles were a sample-barcoded 5' primer and a J-beta primer mix. From the 5' RACE reads, TCRdb called clonotypes with MiXCR, one entry per CDR3 protein. The sample has some 1,000,000 distinct CDR3 sequences, approximately 25% seen once; the top ten hold 0.65% to 0.75%. The sample was also reused in another study, on T cells of mothers and their children.

The genes are TRBV21-1 and TRBJ1-1; TRBD1 was called by the table and not checked on the DNA. TRBV21-1 is described as a pseudogene. The TCR originated in a girl aged 2 to 9 in good health. The specimen was blood. The CDR3 loop reads CASGPGVKLNTEAFF. For the CDR3, the DNA is TGTGCCAGCGGGCCAGGGGTGAAGCTGAACACTGAAGCTTTCTTT.